This T cell receptor beta chain derives from a study of blood T cell repertoires in COVID-19. Study summary: Italy, Spain and the United States were the sources of the convalescent and acute COVID-19 samples. The cDNA or gDNA used as material had been derived from T cells, B-cell-depleted T cells, or PBMCs.

This CDR3 spans 17 amino acids. Source study methods: Amplification of reference gene primers provided the estimated nucleated cell counts. The assay was immunoSEQ multiplex PCR, and TCRdb's table has in-frame clones only and misses some. V and J calls and clone size are those listed in that table; D and trimming were worked out from the DNA. In the table there are around 100,000 clones, around 83% of which are singletons. The count of this clone is one. The gene calls are TRBV21-1 and TRBJ1-5. TRBV21-1 is listed as a pseudogene. The sample taken for sequencing was peripheral blood. The source is a woman of 80 years or more with active or convalescent COVID-19. The CDR3 nucleotides are TGTGCCAGCAGCTTCCCGCGAAAGCCTCCTTCTAATCAGCCCCAGCATTTT. Translation: CASSFPRKPPSNQPQHF.